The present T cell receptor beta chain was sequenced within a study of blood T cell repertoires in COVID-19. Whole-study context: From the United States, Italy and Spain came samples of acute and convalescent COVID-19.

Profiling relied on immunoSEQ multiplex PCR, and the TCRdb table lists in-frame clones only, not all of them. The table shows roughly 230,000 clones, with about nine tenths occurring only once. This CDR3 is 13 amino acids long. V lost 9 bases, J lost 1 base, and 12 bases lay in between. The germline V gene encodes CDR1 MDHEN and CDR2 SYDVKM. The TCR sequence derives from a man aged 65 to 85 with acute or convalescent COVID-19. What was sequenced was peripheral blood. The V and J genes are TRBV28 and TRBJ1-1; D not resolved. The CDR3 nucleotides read TGTGCCAGTAAAACAGACACGAACACTGAAGCTTTCTTT. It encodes CASKTDTNTEAFF.